This T cell receptor beta chain was captured by sequencing in a study of shared clonotypes between healthy human individuals. Repertoires were generated with immunoSEQ multiplex PCR, while TCRdb's copy carries only in-frame clones and drops some. The sample has almost 750,000 clones, just under 75% seen once. This clone was counted many times. The receptor's source is a woman in her twenties or thirties in good health. The source material was memory CD4+ T cells sorted from blood. Subset defined: CD45RA-negative fraction.

CDR3 coding DNA: TGTGCCAGCACTCAGGGTTCAATGAACACTGAAGCTTTCTTT. Its protein is CASTQGSMNTEAFF. V and J are TRBV28 and TRBJ1-1; possible D gene TRBD1, 5 bases. Germline CDR1 is MDHEN and CDR2 is SYDVKM. The V gene lost 7 bases and the J gene lost 0 bases, with 12 bases spanning the gap. The CDR3 is made up of 14 amino acids. Looking up the rest from reference TRBV28 and TRBJ1-1 gives the full variable domain: DVKVTQSSRYLVKRTGEKVFLECVQDMDHENMFWYRQDPGLGLRLIYFSYDVKMKEKGDIPEGYSVSREKKERFSLILESASTNQTSMYLCASTQGSMNTEAFFGQGTRLTVV.